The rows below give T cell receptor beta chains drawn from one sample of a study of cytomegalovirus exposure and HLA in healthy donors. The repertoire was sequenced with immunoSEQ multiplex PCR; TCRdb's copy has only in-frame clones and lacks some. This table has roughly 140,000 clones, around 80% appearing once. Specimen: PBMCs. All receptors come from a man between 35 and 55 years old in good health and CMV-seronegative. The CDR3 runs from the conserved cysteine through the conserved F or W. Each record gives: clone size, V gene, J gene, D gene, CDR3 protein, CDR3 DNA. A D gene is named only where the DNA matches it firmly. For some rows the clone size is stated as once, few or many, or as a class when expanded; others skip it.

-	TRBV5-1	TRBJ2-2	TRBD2	CASSLVGGDTGELFF	TGCGCCAGCAGCTTGGTCGGGGGGGACACCGGGGAGCTGTTTTTT
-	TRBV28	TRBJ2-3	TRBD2	CASSRSGVADTQYF	TGTGCCAGCAGTCGAAGCGGGGTGGCAGATACGCAGTATTTT
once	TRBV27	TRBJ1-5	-	CASSPPRGSRLGQPQHF	TGTGCCAGCAGCCCTCCCAGGGGCAGCAGGTTAGGGCAGCCCCAGCATTTT
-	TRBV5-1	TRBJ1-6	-	CASSPRGENSPLHF	TGCGCCAGCAGCCCCCGGGGGGAAAATTCACCCCTCCACTTT
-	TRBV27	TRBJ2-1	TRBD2	CASSLRGLVLNSYNEQFF	TGTGCCAGCAGTTTACGGGGACTAGTCCTAAATTCCTACAATGAGCAGTTCTTC
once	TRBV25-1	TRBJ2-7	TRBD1	CASSEAGTGPMEQYF	TGTGCCAGCAGTGAAGCTGGGACAGGGCCCATGGAGCAGTACTTC
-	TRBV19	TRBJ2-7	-	CASSDSGTPSYEQYF	TGTGCCAGTAGTGATTCCGGGACACCGTCCTACGAGCAGTACTTC
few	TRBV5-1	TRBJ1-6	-	CASSRDIQDNSPLHF	TGCGCCAGCAGCAGGGACATTCAAGATAATTCACCCCTCCACTTT
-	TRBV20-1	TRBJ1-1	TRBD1	CSASQTGVAFF	TGCAGTGCTAGCCAGACAGGGGTAGCTTTCTTT
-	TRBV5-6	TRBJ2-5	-	CASSRRRAGLETQYF	TGTGCCAGCAGCCGACGCCGCGCGGGGTTGGAGACCCAGTACTTC
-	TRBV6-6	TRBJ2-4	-	CASSYDPARLVDIQYF	TGTGCCAGCAGTTACGATCCAGCTAGGCTAGTCGACATTCAGTACTTC
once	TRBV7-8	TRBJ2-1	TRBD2	CASSPEGWRGGLSAFF	TGTGCCAGCAGCCCCGAGGGGTGGCGGGGGGGCCTCTCTGCGTTCTTC
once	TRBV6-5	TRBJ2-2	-	CASTVGAGELFF	TGTGCCAGCACGGTGGGAGCCGGGGAGCTGTTTTTT
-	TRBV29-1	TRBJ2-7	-	CSVEDIGQNSYEQYF	TGCAGCGTTGAAGATATAGGACAGAATTCCTACGAGCAGTACTTC
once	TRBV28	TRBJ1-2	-	CASRVSGSPFGYTF	TGTGCCAGCAGAGTATCCGGGTCTCCCTTTGGCTACACCTTC
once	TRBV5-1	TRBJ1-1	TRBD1	CASSLGPRQGEAFF	TGCGCCAGCAGCTTGGGTCCCCGACAGGGCGAAGCTTTCTTT
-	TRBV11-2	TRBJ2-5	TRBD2	CASSWRRTSGIQETQYF	TGTGCCAGCAGCTGGAGGAGGACTAGCGGGATACAAGAGACCCAGTACTTC
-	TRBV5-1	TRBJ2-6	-	CASSRTGSGAGANVLTF	TGCGCCAGCAGCAGGACTGGGTCTGGAGCTGGGGCCAACGTCCTGACTTTC
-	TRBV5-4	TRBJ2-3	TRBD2	CASRGGGHNTDTQYF	TGTGCCAGCAGAGGCGGGGGGCACAACACAGATACGCAGTATTTT
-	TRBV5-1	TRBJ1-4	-	CASSLRGDLTNEKLFF	TGCGCCAGCAGCCTCCGGGGGGACTTAACTAATGAAAAACTGTTTTTT
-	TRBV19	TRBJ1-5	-	CASSIPDRSNQPQHF	TGTGCCAGTAGTATACCCGACAGGTCCAATCAGCCCCAGCATTTT
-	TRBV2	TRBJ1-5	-	CASSGQNQPQHF	TGTGCCAGCAGTGGGCAGAATCAGCCCCAGCATTTT